This T cell receptor (beta chain) appears in the sequencing data of a study of blood T cell repertoires in COVID-19. Across the whole study: Both acute and convalescent COVID-19 samples were obtained from the United States, Italy and Spain. Nucleic acid was either cDNA or gDNA, and it came from T cells, B-cell-depleted T cells, or PBMCs.

As handled by the study authors: By means of reference gene primer amplification, nucleated cell counts were estimated. Some clones are missing from TCRdb's copy, which holds only in-frame ones; the method was immunoSEQ multiplex PCR. Clonal size and the V and J genes are those of that table, whereas D and trimming came from the DNA. The profile shows 300,000 to 450,000 clones, 85% of them singletons. The CDR3 sequence is 14 residues long. The junction had 2 bases not matched to a gene; V was cut back by 6 bases and J by 3 bases. Germline CDR1 MNHEY, CDR2 SVGAGI. This clonotype was sampled from a woman under 30 with acute or convalescent COVID-19. The chain links TRBV6-5 to TRBJ1-5, with 10 positions matching TRBD1. The sample comprised peripheral blood. The CDR3 nucleotides are TGTGCCAGCAGGGGACAGGGGTCCAATCAGCCCCAGCATTTT. Protein sequence: CASRGQGSNQPQHF.